The 8 T cell receptor beta chains listed next were all sequenced from one sample in a study of blood T cell repertoires in COVID-19. Assay used: immunoSEQ multiplex PCR; TCRdb lists only in-frame clones, some missing. The table shows roughly 260,000 clones, with approximately 90% occurring only once. Sequencing used PBMCs or T cells enriched from blood (not recorded which). The receptor source for this set is a woman aged 18-29 years who had recovered from COVID-19.

CDR3 protein: CASSYGTGRTQQYF. For the CDR3, the DNA is TGCGCCAGCAGCTATGGGACAGGGAGGACGCAGCAGTACTTC. The chain joins TRBV5-1 to TRBJ2-7; 9 positions agree with TRBD1. The CDR3 is made up of 14 amino acids. The germline V gene has CDR1 SGHRS and CDR2 YFSETQ. J was trimmed by 8 bases and V by 3 bases; bases with no gene match: 9. Combining the CDR3 with reference TRBV5-1 and TRBJ2-7 gives the whole variable domain KAGVTQTPRYLIKTRGQQVTLSCSPISGHRSVSWYQQTPGQGLQFLFEYFSETQRNKGNFPGRFSGRQFSNSRSEMNVSTLELGDSALYLCASSYGTGRTQQYFGPGTRLTVT.

This chain links TRBV2 with TRBJ2-3, with D possibly being TRBD2 (6 bases). CDR3 size: 16 residues. Trimming removed 4 bases from V and 1 base from J, with 15 bases in between. In germline, CDR1 is SNHLY, CDR2 FYNNEI. The CDR3 region is CASSGPAGRGTDTQYF. The CDR3 DNA sequence: TGTGCCAGCAGTGGGCCTGCGGGAAGGGGCACAGATACGCAGTATTTT.

The J gene is TRBJ2-1, the V gene TRBV9, with D possibly being TRBD2 (6 bases). Germline V CDR1 and CDR2: SGDLS, YYNGEE. This CDR3 is 16 amino acids long. Trimming took 0 bases from V and 2 from J, leaving 12 bases between them. The CDR3 DNA sequence: TGTGCCAGCAGCGTAGCGCGACTAGGCGCCTACAATGAGCAGTTCTTC. This codes for CASSVARLGAYNEQFF.

The rearrangement links TRBV14 to TRBJ1-2; D is ambiguous. Trimming removed 3 bases at V and 8 bases at J, with 19 bases between. The germline CDR1 and CDR2 sequences are SGHDN and FVKESK. CDR3 size: 15 residues. CDR3 nucleotides: TGTGCCAGCAGCCAGAGGGTCGCGCCTGATGGAGGCTACACCTTC. Protein product: CASSQRVAPDGGYTF.

The V and J genes are TRBV2 and TRBJ1-5; 10 bases align to TRBD1. V dropped 6 bases and J dropped 6; count of bases not matched to a gene: 8. The CDR3 spans 15 residues. Germline V gene data show CDR1 as SNHLY and CDR2 as FYNNEI. CDR3 in amino acids: CASRQPGQGIQPQHF. DNA of the CDR3: TGTGCCAGCAGGCAACCGGGACAGGGGATTCAGCCCCAGCATTTT.

This clone appeared a few times. DNA for the CDR3: TGTGCCATCAGCAACAGGGTCCCCGGGGAGCTGTTTTTT. Encoded protein: CAISNRVPGELFF. The chain links TRBV10-3 to TRBJ2-2; tentatively, D is TRBD1 (6 bases). This CDR3 contains 13 residues. Germline V gives CDR1 ENHRY, CDR2 SYGVKD. The V gene lost 6 bases and the J gene lost 6 bases, with 11 bases spanning the gap.

The rearrangement joins TRBV15 to TRBJ1-2, with TRBD1 matching over 7 bases. Trimming removed 2 bases from V and 3 bases from J; junction bases left unmatched: 6. The CDR3 is made up of 15 amino acids. Germline CDR1 reads LNHNV; CDR2 reads YYDKDF (reference sequence). CDR3 in amino acids: CATSRRPQGDYGYTF. CDR3 sequence (DNA): TGTGCCACCAGCAGACGACCCCAGGGGGACTATGGCTACACCTTC.

The V call is TRBV19, the J call TRBJ2-2; 7 positions agree with TRBD1. The CDR3 loop spans 17 amino acids. The germline V gene has CDR1 LNHDA and CDR2 SQIVND (reference sequence). The junction had 16 bases not matched to a gene; V was cut back by 6 bases and J by 6 bases. The CDR3 spells CASRTNLKTGFSGELFF. CDR3 coding DNA: TGTGCCAGTAGAACAAATTTAAAGACAGGGTTCTCCGGGGAGCTGTTTTTT.